Below, 8 T cell receptor beta chains from the same sample are listed, as sequenced in a study of metastatic and nonmetastatic thyroid tumors. TCRdb ran MiXCR on the PCR reads. The table has 65,000 to 70,000 clones, 13% to 15% seen once. Thyroid surgery had not been preceded by any treatment in any patient. The sequencing sample was made of blood. The receptors were sampled from a male donor with papillary thyroid cancer or a benign thyroid nodule (not recorded which). Some clones in this sample may be carry-over from other donors' samples.

There are many counts of this clone. The rearrangement links TRBV4-1 to TRBJ2-7, with D perhaps TRBD1 (5 bases). The CDR3 is made up of 13 amino acids. Germline V gives CDR1 MGHRA, CDR2 YSYEKL. The V and J ends lost 11 bases and 1 base respectively, with 15 bases between them. The CDR3 coding sequence is TGCGCCCGTTGCGGACATCTTTCCTACGAGCAGTACTTC. Its protein product is CARCGHLSYEQYF.

This clone has at least ten counts. This chain connects TRBV10-1 to TRBJ2-1; 10 bases agree with TRBD2. Germline loops: CDR1 WNHNN, CDR2 SYGVQD (reference sequence). The junction had 8 bases not matched to a gene; V was cut back by 5 bases and J by 7 bases. CDR3 size: 15 residues. CDR3 nucleotide sequence: TGCGCCAGCAGTCCCGGGTCTAGCGGGAGTAATGAGCAGTTCTTC. It is translated as CASSPGSSGSNEQFF.

A note on this clone: A much larger clone sits a single nucleotide away, making a read error possible. The same CDR3 is also encoded by other DNA sequences in this sample. This chain joins TRBV4-3 and TRBJ2-2; 10 positions match TRBD2. Germline values: CDR1 LGHNA, CDR2 YSLEER. With 4 bases clipped from V and 6 bases from J, the junction kept 8 bases outside the gene matches. The length of the CDR3 is 16 residues. The chain's CDR3 is CASSRASGRGAGELFF. DNA of the CDR3: TGCGCCAGCAGCCGGGCTAGCGGGAGAGGTGCCGGGGAGCTGTTTTTT.

This clone was recorded many times. The chain joins TRBV3-1 to TRBJ2-2, with TRBD2 matching over 10 bases. After removal of 2 bases from V and 4 bases from J, the junction contained 4 bases not matched to a gene. Germline V CDR1 and CDR2: LGHDT, YNNKEL (reference sequence). The CDR3 runs to 16 residues. The CDR3 spells CASSQSAGGGTGELFF. CDR3 DNA sequence: TGTGCCAGCAGCCAATCAGCGGGAGGGGGCACCGGGGAGCTGTTTTTT.

This clone was counted many times. In DNA form, the CDR3 reads TGCAGTGCTAGAGATCCCAGGGAAATCGCCTACGAGCAGTACTTC. It yields the protein CSARDPREIAYEQYF. V gene TRBV20-1 combines with J gene TRBJ2-7; D perhaps matches TRBD1 (5 bases). CDR3 length: 15 amino acids. With 0 bases removed from V and 2 bases from J, the gap between germline ends came to 14 bases. The V gene's germline CDR1 is DFQATT and CDR2 SNEGSKA (reference sequence).

This clone came up many times. The chain has TRBV4-1 and TRBJ2-2; D possibly uses TRBD1 or TRBD2 (5 bases each). The length of the CDR3 is 13 residues. CDR1 and CDR2 from the germline V gene are MGHRA and YSYEKL. V shed 3 bases and J shed 6 bases, with 8 bases lying between them. Here the CDR3 DNA reads TGCGCCAGCAGCCAGGGGGTGGCCGGGGAGCTGTTTTTT. Residues: CASSQGVAGELFF.

This clone has a handful of counts. The genes are TRBV29-1 and TRBJ1-1, with D perhaps matching TRBD1 (5 bases). Trimming removed 6 bases from V and 4 bases from J, with 18 bases in between. The CDR3 consists of 14 residues. CDR1 and CDR2 (germline): SQVTM, ANQGSEA. CDR3 sequence reads: CSVDSTGVRTEAFF. CDR3 in DNA: TGCAGCGTCGACAGCACGGGGGTACGCACTGAAGCTTTCTTT.

At least ten counts were recorded for this clone. This sequence joins TRBV5-1 and TRBJ2-1; 9 bases fit TRBD2. The CDR3 is made up of 15 amino acids. Germline CDR1 is SGHRS and CDR2 is YFSETQ. V dropped 0 bases and J dropped 4; count of bases not matched to a gene: 2. This CDR3 is CASSLVAGGYNEQFF. As DNA, the CDR3 is TGCGCCAGCAGCTTGGTCGCGGGAGGGTACAATGAGCAGTTCTTC.